This TCR beta chain was recorded in a study of blood T cells in healthy people across ages. Next came a second PCR, run for about 7 to 12 cycles, which used a sample-barcoded 5' primer along with a J-beta primer mix. A single record per CDR3 protein comes from TCRdb applying MiXCR to the 5' RACE reads. The sample carries 600,000 to 1,000,000 distinct CDR3 sequences, around 25% recorded once. After removal of 4 bases from V and 3 bases from J, the junction contained 12 bases not matched to a gene. The CDR3 runs 17 residues. In germline, CDR1 is SEHNR, CDR2 FQNEAQ (reference sequence). These data were likewise used in another study, on T cells of mothers and their children. That study reports: Mothers gave over 8.5 million TCR beta CDR3 reads each, and children several million each.

The sequence came from a boy aged 5-17 years in good health. The specimen was blood. This chain joins TRBV7-9 and TRBJ1-3; 7 nucleotides match TRBD1. CDR3 protein: CASSSYLTGRIGNTIYF. CDR3 coding DNA: TGTGCCAGCAGCTCCTACCTGACAGGGCGAATTGGAAACACCATATATTTT.